Given below is one TCR beta chain in context. What it recognizes is unknown. Amplification used 60 Vbeta primers and 13 Jbeta primers. Assay used: immunoSEQ multiplex PCR; TCRdb lists only in-frame clones, some missing. The data show more than 85,000 clones, with approximately 12% seen just once and about a sixth held by the top ten. CDR1 and CDR2 from the germline V gene are SGHRS and YFSETQ. The CDR3 runs to 14 residues. Trimming at V came to 3 bases and at J to 4 bases, leaving 5 bases not matched to a gene. These data belong to a study of cytomegalovirus exposure and HLA in healthy donors. General study points: The authors later found most CMV-associated TCR beta chains appeared HLA-restricted. Among donors in an Asian-associated ancestry cluster, a later analysis reportedly found fewer N-insertions than the roughly 610-donor mean.

The donors comprised healthy bone marrow donors. Sequenced: PBMCs. This rearrangement joins TRBV5-1 to TRBJ2-7, with 9 bases that match TRBD2. The TCR was taken from a man between 35 and 55 years old in good health and CMV-seropositive. The CDR3 loop is CASSSSGEVYEQYF. CDR3 DNA: TGCGCCAGCAGCTCTAGCGGGGAGGTTTACGAGCAGTACTTC.